This TCR beta chain comes out of a study of blood T cell repertoires in COVID-19. This CDR3 comprises 13 residues. The V end was cut by 6 bases, the J end by 5 bases, with 11 bases between. Germline V gene sequence: CDR1 SGHTA, CDR2 FQGNSA. As handled by the study authors: Quantification of nucleated cells was approximated via reference gene primer amplification. The data were produced by immunoSEQ multiplex PCR, yet TCRdb's version contains in-frame clones alone and is incomplete. V and J calls and clone size are as listed in that table; D and trimming were resolved from the DNA. The sample records 150,000 or so clones, about 85% being singletons. In the 2 weeks before study entry, exposed participants met a COVID-19 case, which was PCR-confirmed or clinician-diagnosed.

The sample comprised PBMCs or T cells enriched from blood (not recorded which). The J gene is TRBJ2-1, the V gene TRBV7-2, with D maybe TRBD1 (5 bases). The clonotype comes from a woman aged 40 to 50 who had been exposed to COVID-19. The CDR3 DNA reads TGTGCCAGCAGTGATACAGGAAACAATGAGCAGTTCTTC. Translated, it gives CASSDTGNNEQFF. Full variable domain (outside the CDR3, taken from reference TRBV7-2 and TRBJ2-1): GAGVSQSPSNKVTEKGKDVELRCDPISGHTALYWYRQSLGQGLEFLIYFQGNSAPDKSGLPSDRFSAERTGGSVSTLTIQRTQQEDSAVYLCASSDTGNNEQFFGPGTRLTVL.